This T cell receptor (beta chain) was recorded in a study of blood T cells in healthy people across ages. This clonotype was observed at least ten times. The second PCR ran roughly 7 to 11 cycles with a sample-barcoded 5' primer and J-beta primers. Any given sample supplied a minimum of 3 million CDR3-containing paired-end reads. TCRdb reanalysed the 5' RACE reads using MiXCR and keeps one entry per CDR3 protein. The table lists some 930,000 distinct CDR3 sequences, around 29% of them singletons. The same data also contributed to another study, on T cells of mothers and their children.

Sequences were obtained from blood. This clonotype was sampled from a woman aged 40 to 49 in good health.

The CDR3 DNA reads TGCAGTGCTAGGGTCCCGTCCGGGACAGGGAGCAATGAGCAGTTCTTC. Its translation: CSARVPSGTGSNEQFF. The chain has TRBV20-1 and TRBJ2-1; 9 bases are a match to TRBD1. Germline V gives CDR1 DFQATT, CDR2 SNEGSKA (reference sequence). This CDR3 comprises 16 residues. Losses at the gene ends were 3 bases for V and 6 bases for J; bases not matched to a gene: 12.